One sample yielded the 21 T cell receptor beta chains listed below, sequenced in a study of PD-L1 blockade in urothelial cancer. Time point indicated: pretreatment peripheral blood. This table comes from immunoSEQ multiplex PCR, and its TCRdb copy is limited to in-frame clones, with some not included. The data contain tens of thousands of clones, more than 75% of them singletons. The source material was PBMCs, sampled around atezolizumab (anti-PD-L1) treatment. The receptors were sampled from a man aged 55 to 69 with urothelial cancer.

The chain has TRBV30 and TRBJ2-7, with D possibly TRBD1 on 5 matching bases. The CDR3 sequence is 15 residues long. Germline CDR1 and CDR2: GTSNPN and SVGIG (reference sequence). Trimming left V 0 bases short and J 2 bases short, with 14 bases between. The CDR3 sequence is CAWSVRGTGPYEQYF. The DNA of the CDR3 is TGTGCCTGGAGTGTAAGGGGAACGGGTCCCTACGAGCAGTACTTC.

This clone has a single count. V usage is TRBV18 and J usage is TRBJ1-1; 7 bases are shared with TRBD1. CDR1 is KGHSH and CDR2 is LQKENI in the germline V gene. V lost 3 bases, J lost 5 bases, and 6 bases stayed unmatched. The CDR3 loop spans 14 amino acids. This CDR3 reads CASSPQGDTTEAFF. In nucleotides, the CDR3 is TGTGCCAGCTCACCCCAGGGGGATACGACTGAAGCTTTCTTT.

J is TRBJ2-7 and V is TRBV7-2; D remains ambiguous. Trimming pared 1 base from V and 6 bases from J, leaving 7 bases between. Germline values: CDR1 SGHTA, CDR2 FQGNSA. The CDR3 is made up of 12 amino acids. CDR3 DNA sequence: TGTGCCAGCAGCTTAGATGTTATCGAGCAGTACTTC. The encoded protein is CASSLDVIEQYF. The full variable domain, with the rest looked up from reference TRBV7-2 and TRBJ2-7, is GAGVSQSPSNKVTEKGKDVELRCDPISGHTALYWYRQSLGQGLEFLIYFQGNSAPDKSGLPSDRFSAERTGGSVSTLTIQRTQQEDSAVYLCASSLDVIEQYFGPGTRLTVT.

The V and J genes are TRBV5-1 and TRBJ1-4; TRBD1 matches at 11 bases. Germline loops: CDR1 SGHRS, CDR2 YFSETQ. The CDR3 length is 13 residues. V gave up 0 bases and J gave up 13 bases; unmatched junction bases: 2. The CDR3 nucleotides read TGCGCCAGCAGCTTGGGGACAGGGGGCTTACTGTTTTTT. Its protein product is CASSLGTGGLLFF.

This chain's CDR3 is CASSTGLVEEQFF. The CDR3 DNA reads as TGTGCCAGCAGCACGGGACTAGTAGAAGAGCAGTTCTTC. The V gene is TRBV11-2, the J gene TRBJ2-1, with 8 bases identical to TRBD2. V lost 5 bases, J lost 10 bases, and 7 bases stayed unmatched. Germline values: CDR1 SGHAT, CDR2 FQNNGV. The CDR3 length is 13 residues.

The genes are TRBV27 and TRBJ2-7; D is uncertain. The CDR3 contains 13 residues. Trimming took 2 bases from V and 8 from J, leaving 13 bases between them. CDR1 is MNHEY, CDR2 SMNVEV, per germline (reference sequence). The CDR3 nucleotides read TGTGCCAGCAGTTTACGACATCTTACACAGCAGTACTTC. This encodes CASSLRHLTQQYF.

This chain uses TRBV11-3 with TRBJ1-5; maybe TRBD1 (5 bases). The V gene lost 10 bases and the J gene lost 12 bases, with 13 bases spanning the gap. This CDR3 is 10 amino acids long. The germline V gene has CDR1 SGHNT and CDR2 YENEEA. CDR3 bases: TGTGCCACCAAGATGACAGTCCAGCATTTT. Encoded protein: CATKMTVQHF.

The chain carries TRBV6-6 and TRBJ2-1, with D perhaps TRBD1 (6 bases). Trimming took 7 bases from V and 4 from J, leaving 17 bases between them. The CDR3 runs 15 residues. Germline assignment: CDR1 MNHNY and CDR2 SVGAGI (reference sequence). The CDR3 protein is CASTRQAPAYNEQFF. The CDR3 bases are TGTGCCAGCACTCGACAGGCGCCCGCATACAATGAGCAGTTCTTC.

Here the CDR3 reads CASTLRYRVDQPQHF. For the CDR3, the DNA is TGTGCCAGCACCCTAAGGTACAGGGTAGATCAGCCCCAGCATTTT. The J gene is TRBJ1-5, the V gene TRBV27; weak D call: TRBD1 (6 bases). The CDR3 runs to 15 residues. Looked up from germline, CDR1 is MNHEY and CDR2 is SMNVEV (reference sequence). V lost 7 bases and J lost 5, with 18 bases in between.

In its sample, this clone was seen a few times. The CDR3 bases are TGCAGCGTTGAAAACAGGGTGAATGGCTACACCTTC. Translated: CSVENRVNGYTF. This sequence joins TRBV29-1 and TRBJ1-2; tentatively, D is TRBD1 (6 bases). Germline values: CDR1 SQVTM, CDR2 ANQGSEA. Deletions cut 2 bases from V and 6 bases from J, with 10 bases between. The CDR3 length is 12 residues. The entire variable domain, with the rest obtained from reference TRBV29-1 and TRBJ1-2, is as follows: SAVISQKPSRDICQRGTSLTIQCQVDSQVTMMFWYRQQPGQSLTLIATANQGSEATYESGFVIDKFPISRPNLTFSTLTVSNMSPEDSSIYLCSVENRVNGYTFGSGTRLTVV.

The CDR3 nucleotides read TGTGCCAGCAGTGAACCGGGCGGGACAGGGACCCGAAACACCATATATTTT. Amino acids: CASSEPGGTGTRNTIYF. This chain connects TRBV6-1 to TRBJ1-3; 9 bases line up with TRBD1. In germline, CDR1 is MNHNS, CDR2 SASEGT. The CDR3 is made up of 17 amino acids. Unmatched junction bases numbered 10, after V lost 2 bases and J lost 5 bases.

The chain couples TRBV7-2 to TRBJ2-4; a possible D gene is TRBD2 (7 bases). There are 14 residues in the CDR3. V was shortened by 1 base and J by 6 bases, with 10 bases between the two germline ends. CDR1 is SGHTA and CDR2 is FQGNSA in the germline V gene. CDR3 in DNA: TGTGCCAGCAGCTTAGAAGGGGGGGGAAACATTCAGTACTTC. Translating it yields CASSLEGGGNIQYF.

V usage is TRBV6-5 and J usage is TRBJ2-7; D is perhaps TRBD1 (5 bases). The germline gives CDR1 MNHEY, CDR2 SVGAGI. The CDR3 covers 14 residues. V gave up 6 bases and J gave up 3 bases, with 15 bases separating them. This CDR3 reads CASSPFDRIYEQYF. The CDR3 coding sequence is TGTGCCAGCAGCCCTTTTGACAGAATCTACGAGCAGTACTTC.

The rearrangement joins TRBV30 to TRBJ2-7, with 9 bases aligning to TRBD2. V lost 1 base and J lost 6; bases outside the gene matches: 7. The CDR3 is 14 residues long. CDR1 and CDR2 (germline): GTSNPN, SVGIG (reference sequence). CDR3 in amino acids: CAWSDVAGASEQYF. The CDR3 bases are TGTGCCTGGAGTGACGTAGCGGGAGCTTCCGAGCAGTACTTC. The full variable domain, completed using reference TRBV30 and TRBJ2-7, is SQTIHQWPATLVQPVGSPLSLECTVEGTSNPNLYWYRQAAGRGLQLLFYSVGIGQISSEVPQNLSASRPQDRQFILSSKKLLLSDSGFYLCAWSDVAGASEQYFGPGTRLTVT.

The genes are TRBV5-8 and TRBJ1-3; TRBD1 is a possible D gene (5 bases). The ends were cut back, 2 bases at V and 0 bases at J, with 15 bases in the middle. The CDR3 sequence is 17 residues long. Germline V gene data show CDR1 as SGHTS and CDR2 as YDEGEE. DNA for the CDR3: TGTGCCAGCAGCTTACGTCCAGACAGCCACTCTGGAAACACCATATATTTT. This sequence encodes CASSLRPDSHSGNTIYF. The full variable domain, rest sourced from reference TRBV5-8 and TRBJ1-3, is EAGVTQSPTHLIKTRGQQATLRCSPISGHTSVYWYQQALGLGLQFLLWYDEGEERNRGNFPPRFSGRQFPNYSSELNVNALELEDSALYLCASSLRPDSHSGNTIYFGEGSWLTVV.

The chain has TRBV5-1 and TRBJ2-1; TRBD1 aligns across 7 bases. The CDR3 spans 15 residues. V shed 1 base, J shed 9 bases, and the junction held 10 bases outside the gene matches. CDR1 SGHRS and CDR2 YFSETQ come from the germline V gene. The CDR3 nucleotides read TGCGCCAGCAGCTTGAAGACAGGGCGTTTCGGTGAGCAGTTCTTC. Translation: CASSLKTGRFGEQFF.

The rearrangement joins TRBV7-2 to TRBJ2-7; 8 bases map to TRBD1. Trimming cost V 2 bases and J 3 bases; bases outside gene matches: 3. Germline loops: CDR1 SGHTA, CDR2 FQGNSA. The CDR3 covers 14 residues. The CDR3 loop reads CASSLTTGGYEQYF. The CDR3 nucleotides read TGTGCCAGCAGCTTAACTACAGGGGGCTACGAGCAGTACTTC.

This chain joins TRBV6-5 and TRBJ1-6; possible D gene TRBD1, 6 bases. Germline CDR1 and CDR2: MNHEY and SVGAGI. V was pared by 7 bases and J by 12 bases, with 16 bases between. The length of the CDR3 is 13 residues. CDR3 nucleotides: TGTGCCAGCATTCCGACAGGTCGGGGACCCCTCCACTTT. It translates to CASIPTGRGPLHF.

V and J are TRBV7-9 and TRBJ2-3; 8 nucleotides agree with TRBD1. This CDR3 region has 17 residues. Looked up from germline, CDR1 is SEHNR and CDR2 is FQNEAQ (reference sequence). J lost 0 bases, V lost 2 bases, and 7 bases had no gene match. CDR3: CASSLKPGTGSTDTQYF. The CDR3 DNA is TGTGCCAGCAGCTTAAAACCCGGGACAGGTAGCACAGATACGCAGTATTTT.

This clone has just one count. The chain recombines TRBV29-1 with TRBJ2-1; 10 nucleotides align to TRBD1. The germline CDR1 and CDR2 sequences are SQVTM and ANQGSEA. The junction had 9 bases not matched to a gene; V was cut back by 1 base and J by 15 bases. CDR3 length equals 13 residues. As DNA, the CDR3 is TGCAGCGTTGAAGGTGGGACAGGGGCGGAACGGTTCTTC. As protein: CSVEGGTGAERFF.

This clone has a handful of counts. The rearrangement joins TRBV7-3 to TRBJ1-6; D uncertain. Germline CDR1 reads SGHTA; CDR2 reads FQGTGA. V was trimmed by 0 bases and J by 10 bases, leaving 13 bases between them. The CDR3 consists of 15 residues. CDR3 DNA: TGTGCCAGCAGCTTAACGCGGGGTGAAAAGTCACCCCTCCACTTT. Translating gives CASSLTRGEKSPLHF. Full variable domain (remainder filled in from reference TRBV7-3 and TRBJ1-6): GAGVSQTPSNKVTEKGKYVELRCDPISGHTALYWYRQSLGQGPEFLIYFQGTGAADDSGLPNDRFFAVRPEGSVSTLKIQRTERGDSAVYLCASSLTRGEKSPLHFGNGTRLTVT.